This T cell receptor (beta chain) came from a study of OX40 agonist ivuxolimab in advanced cancers. Overall study context: Ivuxolimab, an agonistic anti-OX40 (CD134) antibody, was given to patients. Regarding the study as a whole: Researchers report that CD8+ T cells had, on average, more expanded clones than CD4+.

Assay: immunoSEQ multiplex PCR; the TCRdb copy retains only in-frame clones and omits some. The table shows 65,000 to 95,000 clones, with around nine tenths occurring only once. Trimming took off 1 base at V and 3 bases at J, with 9 bases between the two ends. The CDR3 runs to 15 residues. Germline V CDR1 and CDR2: SGHTA, FQGNSA. About this clone: Its specificity is not known.

This chain uses TRBV7-2 with TRBJ1-4; tentative D call: TRBD1 (5 bases). Material: CD4+ or CD8+ T cells sorted from blood, obtained in a trial of the OX40 agonist ivuxolimab. This TCR derives from an adult with an advanced solid tumor such as melanoma, head and neck, liver or kidney cancer. CDR3 sequence reads: CASSLGGRANEKLFF. CDR3 nucleotides: TGTGCCAGCAGCTTAGGAGGCAGGGCTAATGAAAAACTGTTTTTT.